This TCR beta chain was retrieved from a study of T cells in Graves' hyperthyroidism and ophthalmopathy. Template material for amplifying TCR beta CDR3 regions consisted of RNA transcripts. First-round RT-PCR of the TCR CDR3 relied on the HTBI primer set. TCRdb re-called the multiplex PCR reads through MiXCR, storing one row per CDR3 protein. The sample shows about 59,000 distinct CDR3 sequences, around 53% of them seen only once. At least ten counts were recorded for this clonotype. This CDR3 region has 16 residues. Trimming took 0 bases from V and 5 from J, leaving 16 bases between them. More than 8 ml fresh peripheral blood yielded the PBMCs.

The clonotype was recovered from a woman aged 60-75 years with Graves' ophthalmopathy. Sequenced input: blood. This chain connects TRBV12-3 or TRBV12-4 to TRBJ1-2; a possible D gene is TRBD1 (5 bases). CDR3 in DNA: TGTGCCAGCAGTTTAGCGGTGGGGCAGGACCCATATGGCTACACCTTC. As protein: CASSLAVGQDPYGYTF.